Listed below are T cell receptor beta chains from one sample, sequenced in a study of cytomegalovirus exposure and HLA in healthy donors. Libraries were prepared by immunoSEQ multiplex PCR; TCRdb keeps only in-frame clonotypes and omits some of them. The table lists about 200,000 clones, approximately 86% of them singletons. Material: PBMCs. Receptor source: a woman aged 25 to 39 in good health and CMV-seronegative. Each CDR3 is given with its conserved first and last residue. A D gene is named only where the DNA matches it firmly. Expanded clones get a size class; other rows say once, few or many, or leave the size out.

V: TRBV7-3; D: TRBD1; J: TRBJ2-1; size: NA; CDR3: CASSYTGTVDNEQFF; DNA: TGTGCCAGCAGCTACACCGGGACAGTGGACAATGAGCAGTTCTTC
V: TRBV27; D: TRBD2; J: TRBJ2-7; size: NA; CDR3: CASAPGTSGSTWEQYF; DNA: TGTGCCAGCGCCCCCGGGACTAGCGGGAGTACCTGGGAGCAGTACTTC
V: TRBV9; D: NA; J: TRBJ1-2; size: NA; CDR3: CASSVGRADYGYTF; DNA: TGTGCCAGCAGCGTTGGCAGGGCTGACTATGGCTACACCTTC
V: TRBV5-6; D: NA; J: TRBJ2-2; size: NA; CDR3: CASSSGWRGTGELFF; DNA: TGTGCCAGCAGCTCTGGCTGGAGGGGCACCGGGGAGCTGTTTTTT
V: TRBV5-1; D: TRBD1; J: TRBJ1-4; size: NA; CDR3: CASSLGGTANEKLFF; DNA: TGCGCCAGCAGCCTAGGAGGGACAGCTAATGAAAAACTGTTTTTT
V: TRBV6-1; D: NA; J: TRBJ2-7; size: NA; CDR3: CASRMSGTTYEQYF; DNA: TGTGCCAGCAGAATGTCCGGGACAACCTACGAGCAGTACTTC
V: TRBV15; D: TRBD1; J: TRBJ2-7; size: NA; CDR3: CATSRGWGQGVHEQYF; DNA: TGTGCCACCAGCAGAGGATGGGGACAGGGCGTCCACGAGCAGTACTTC
V: TRBV6-1; D: NA; J: TRBJ2-1; size: NA; CDR3: CASSVLVEQFF; DNA: TGTGCCAGCAGTGTTTTAGTTGAGCAGTTCTTC
V: TRBV7-2; D: TRBD2; J: TRBJ2-2; size: few; CDR3: CASSRWTSGATGELFF; DNA: TGTGCCAGCAGCCGATGGACTAGCGGGGCCACCGGGGAGCTGTTTTTT
V: TRBV28; D: NA; J: TRBJ2-3; size: NA; CDR3: CASSSGQLTDTQYF; DNA: TGTGCCAGCAGCTCCGGACAGCTCACAGATACGCAGTATTTT
V: TRBV9; D: TRBD2; J: TRBJ2-1; size: NA; CDR3: CASSVELAGINEQFF; DNA: TGTGCCAGCAGCGTAGAACTAGCGGGAATCAATGAGCAGTTCTTC
V: TRBV5-1; D: TRBD2; J: TRBJ2-3; size: NA; CDR3: CASSFGLAADTQYF; DNA: TGCGCCAGCAGCTTCGGACTAGCAGCAGATACGCAGTATTTT
V: TRBV11-2; D: TRBD2; J: TRBJ2-1; size: NA; CDR3: CASSSKRGISYNEQFF; DNA: TGTGCCAGCAGCTCAAAGCGGGGGATTTCCTACAATGAGCAGTTCTTC
V: TRBV30; D: NA; J: TRBJ1-2; size: NA; CDR3: CAWSGGNYGYTF; DNA: TGTGCCTGGAGTGGAGGGAACTATGGCTACACCTTC
V: TRBV28; D: NA; J: TRBJ1-5; size: NA; CDR3: CASSSTGYQPQHF; DNA: TGTGCCAGCAGTTCGACAGGTTATCAGCCCCAGCATTTT
V: TRBV5-6; D: NA; J: TRBJ2-7; size: NA; CDR3: CASSLPSSSYEQYF; DNA: TGTGCCAGCAGCTTGCCGAGTAGCTCCTACGAGCAGTACTTC
V: TRBV5-1; D: TRBD2; J: TRBJ2-7; size: NA; CDR3: CASSLQRGAYEQYF; DNA: TGCGCCAGCAGCTTGCAGCGGGGGGCCTACGAGCAGTACTTC
V: TRBV11-2; D: NA; J: TRBJ2-1; size: once; CDR3: CASSGWDFPYNEQFF; DNA: TGTGCCAGCAGCGGATGGGACTTCCCCTACAATGAGCAGTTCTTC
V: TRBV7-8; D: TRBD1; J: TRBJ1-2; size: NA; CDR3: CASSSHDRGEYGYTF; DNA: TGTGCCAGCAGTTCCCATGACAGGGGGGAGTATGGCTACACCTTC
V: TRBV29-1; D: NA; J: TRBJ1-1; size: NA; CDR3: CSVLGHLNTEAFF; DNA: TGCAGCGTTTTGGGACACTTGAACACTGAAGCTTTCTTT
V: TRBV6-5; D: NA; J: TRBJ2-7; size: NA; CDR3: CASSYSAVSYEQYF; DNA: TGTGCCAGCAGTTACTCGGCAGTCTCCTACGAGCAGTACTTC
V: TRBV28; D: NA; J: TRBJ1-4; size: NA; CDR3: CASSAEYLTNEKLFF; DNA: TGTGCCAGCAGTGCCGAGTACTTAACTAATGAAAAACTGTTTTTT
V: TRBV28; D: NA; J: TRBJ2-7; size: NA; CDR3: CASSFYVRELQRPPSYEQYF; DNA: TGTGCCAGCAGTTTTTATGTCCGGGAACTACAAAGACCTCCCTCCTACGAGCAGTACTTC
V: TRBV9; D: NA; J: TRBJ1-3; size: NA; CDR3: CASSEEPSSGNTIYF; DNA: TGTGCCAGCAGCGAGGAGCCGAGCTCTGGAAACACCATATATTTT
V: TRBV1; D: NA; J: TRBJ2-1; size: NA; CDR3: CTRLLAGGYTSSYNEQFF; DNA: TGCACCAGGCTACTAGCGGGGGGATATACGAGCTCCTACAATGAGCAGTTCTTC
V: TRBV28; D: TRBD1; J: TRBJ1-2; size: NA; CDR3: CASSGTGHNYGYTF; DNA: TGTGCCAGCAGTGGGACAGGACACAACTATGGCTACACCTTC
V: TRBV28; D: NA; J: TRBJ1-3; size: NA; CDR3: CASSLATLLVGNTIYF; DNA: TGTGCCAGCAGTTTGGCCACCCTCCTTGTCGGAAACACCATATATTTT